The 13 T cell receptor beta chains in this list originate from one sample, sequenced in a study of beta chain features in type 1 diabetes. Every isolated RNA sample was fully reverse transcribed, so sequencing captured expressed TCRB transcripts. This table comes from immunoSEQ multiplex PCR, and its TCRdb copy is limited to in-frame clones, with some not included. The sample contains about 930,000 clones, 15% to 20% of which appear only once. The sequenced sample consisted of naive CD4+ T cells from blood. The receptors were gathered from a woman between 18 and 30 years old in good health.

The chain couples TRBV7-9 to TRBJ2-5; TRBD1 agrees at 8 bases. CDR3 length: 16 residues. Germline loops: CDR1 SEHNR, CDR2 FQNEAQ (reference sequence). The J segment lost 2 bases and the V segment lost 2 bases, leaving 7 bases of the junction unmatched. CDR3 amino acids: CASSLMGQVGQETQYF. CDR3 nucleotide sequence: TGTGCCAGCAGCTTAATGGGACAGGTCGGTCAAGAGACCCAGTACTTC.

This clone was detected a few times. The chain uses TRBV4-3 and TRBJ2-7; no definite D call. Trimming left V 10 bases short and J 7 bases short, with 14 bases between. Per the germline V gene, CDR1 is LGHNA and CDR2 is YSLEER. The CDR3 runs to 11 residues. The CDR3 DNA is TGCGCCAACCCGCCCGGGCGGGAGCAGTACTTC. Residues: CANPPGREQYF.

In this sample, this clone turned up a few times. The V and J genes are TRBV25-1 and TRBJ1-1; D is ambiguous. Germline V gene data show CDR1 as MGHDK and CDR2 as SYGVNS. The CDR3 is 13 residues long. With 8 bases removed from V and 6 bases from J, the gap between germline ends came to 16 bases. CDR3 sequence (DNA): TGTGCCAGCGCCGCGGCGGGGAAACCTGAAGCTTTCTTT. As protein: CASAAAGKPEAFF.

The genes are TRBV7-2 and TRBJ1-4; tentative D call: TRBD1 (6 bases). Trimming removed 5 bases at V and 4 bases at J, with 14 bases between. The CDR3 is 15 residues long. Germline assignment: CDR1 SGHTA and CDR2 FQGNSA. The CDR3, as DNA: TGTGCCAGCAGCACCACGGGGGGGCTTAATGAAAAACTGTTTTTT. Amino acid sequence: CASSTTGGLNEKLFF.

The sample holds a few counts of this clone. This chain joins TRBV7-8 and TRBJ1-1; 7 nucleotides align to TRBD1. Germline V gene data show CDR1 as SGHVS and CDR2 as FQNEAQ. The J segment lost 1 base and the V segment lost 5 bases, leaving 4 bases of the junction unmatched. CDR3 size: 14 residues. The CDR3 here is CASSPTGRNTEAFF. CDR3 bases: TGTGCCAGCAGCCCGACAGGGCGGAACACTGAAGCTTTCTTT.

This chain connects TRBV9 to TRBJ2-3, with D perhaps TRBD2 (6 bases). The CDR3 runs 15 residues. The V gene's germline CDR1 is SGDLS and CDR2 YYNGEE. V was clipped by 0 bases and J by 2 bases, with 10 bases between them. The CDR3 DNA sequence: TGTGCCAGCAGCGTAGAAGGGACTCACACAGATACGCAGTATTTT. It translates to CASSVEGTHTDTQYF.

This clone has a handful of counts. The V call is TRBV6-1, the J call TRBJ1-2, with a weak D call TRBD1 (5 bases). Germline loops: CDR1 MNHNS, CDR2 SASEGT. Trimming shortened V by 5 bases and J by 4 bases, and 17 bases separated the two germline ends. The CDR3 spans 15 residues. In DNA form, the CDR3 reads TGTGCCAGCAGTTGGACAAGGTTTTATCCCTATGGCTACACCTTC. This translates into CASSWTRFYPYGYTF.

This chain joins TRBV2 and TRBJ2-6; weak D call: TRBD1 (6 bases). This CDR3 contains 15 residues. Germline V gene lookup returns CDR1 SNHLY and CDR2 FYNNEI. Trimming removed 6 bases at V and 2 bases at J, with 11 bases between. CDR3 in DNA: TGTGCCAGCAGCTACAGGGTTCCTGGGGCCAACGTCCTGACTTTC. Protein product: CASSYRVPGANVLTF.

The rearrangement links TRBV18 to TRBJ2-7, with a tentative D call TRBD2 (5 bases). The germline V gene has CDR1 KGHSH and CDR2 LQKENI. There are 17 residues in the CDR3. V was shortened by 3 bases and J by 7 bases, with 25 bases between the two germline ends. The CDR3 protein is CASSPGLGGRVPTEQYF. Written as DNA, the CDR3 is TGTGCCAGCTCACCCGGCCTGGGTGGGAGAGTACCTACGGAGCAGTACTTC.

This clone was observed a few times. This chain connects TRBV4-3 to TRBJ2-1, with TRBD2 identical over 8 bases. The trim removed 2 bases at V and 9 bases at J, leaving 6 bases unmatched. Germline V CDR1 and CDR2: LGHNA, YSLEER. The CDR3 sequence is 14 residues long. CDR3 sequence reads: CASSQFGTRTEQFF. The CDR3 DNA is TGCGCCAGCAGCCAATTCGGGACTAGGACTGAGCAGTTCTTC.

This clone came up a few times. This rearrangement joins TRBV9 to TRBJ1-4; no clear D gene. Germline V CDR1 and CDR2: SGDLS, YYNGEE. Trimming cost V 2 bases and J 8 bases, with 16 bases left between them. This CDR3 is 15 amino acids long. As DNA, the CDR3 is TGTGCCAGCAGCGTCACTGGGGATCGGAGAGAAAAACTGTTTTTT. Translating it yields CASSVTGDRREKLFF. Using reference TRBV9 and TRBJ1-4 for the parts outside the CDR3, the full variable domain is DSGVTQTPKHLITATGQRVTLRCSPRSGDLSVYWYQQSLDQGLQFLIQYYNGEERAKGNILERFSAQQFPDLHSELNLSSLELGDSALYFCASSVTGDRREKLFFGSGTQLSVL.

The V and J genes are TRBV7-2 and TRBJ1-1, with D unresolved. The CDR3 consists of 14 residues. CDR1 and CDR2 (germline): SGHTA, FQGNSA. Deletions cut 2 bases from V and 5 bases from J, with 12 bases between. CDR3 coding DNA: TGTGCCAGCAGCTTAATTTTGCGAAAAACTGAAGCTTTCTTT. Translated: CASSLILRKTEAFF.

This clone was observed a few times. The CDR3 nucleotides are TGCAGCGTTACAGGTCCTAGCGGCCAAGAGACCCAGTACTTC. Its translation: CSVTGPSGQETQYF. J is TRBJ2-5 and V is TRBV29-1; 7 bases agree with TRBD2. This CDR3 comprises 14 residues. Unmatched junction bases numbered 7, after V lost 5 bases and J lost 1 base. The V gene's germline CDR1 is SQVTM and CDR2 ANQGSEA.